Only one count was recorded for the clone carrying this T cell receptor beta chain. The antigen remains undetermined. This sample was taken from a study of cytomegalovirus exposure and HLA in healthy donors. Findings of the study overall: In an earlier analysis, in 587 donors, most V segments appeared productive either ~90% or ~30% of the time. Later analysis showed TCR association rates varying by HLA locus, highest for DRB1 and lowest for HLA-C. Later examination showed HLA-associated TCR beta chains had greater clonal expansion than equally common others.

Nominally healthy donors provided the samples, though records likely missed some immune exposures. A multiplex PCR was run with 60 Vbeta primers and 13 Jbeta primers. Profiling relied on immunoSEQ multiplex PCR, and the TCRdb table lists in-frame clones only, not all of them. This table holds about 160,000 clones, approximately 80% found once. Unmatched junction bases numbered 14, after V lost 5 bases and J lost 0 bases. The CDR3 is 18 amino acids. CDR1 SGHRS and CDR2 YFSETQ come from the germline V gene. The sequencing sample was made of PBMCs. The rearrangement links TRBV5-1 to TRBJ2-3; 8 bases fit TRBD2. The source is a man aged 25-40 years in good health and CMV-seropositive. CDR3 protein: CASRLDGRGSVSTDTQYF. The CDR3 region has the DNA TGCGCCAGCAGACTCGACGGGAGGGGGTCGGTGAGCACAGATACGCAGTATTTT. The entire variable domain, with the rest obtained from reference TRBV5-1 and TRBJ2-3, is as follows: KAGVTQTPRYLIKTRGQQVTLSCSPISGHRSVSWYQQTPGQGLQFLFEYFSETQRNKGNFPGRFSGRQFSNSRSEMNVSTLELGDSALYLCASRLDGRGSVSTDTQYFGPGTRLTVL.